This T cell receptor (beta chain) was sequenced during a study of cytomegalovirus exposure and HLA in healthy donors (dated by TCRdb to the late 2010s). Notes on the research overall: An earlier analysis of 587 of the donors reported roughly 300 Gb of sequence data and 95 million to 140 million unique TCR beta sequences obtained from about 179 million T cells. Typing coverage differed by locus: A, B, C, DRB1 and DQB1 were typed in roughly 620-640 donors, DQA1 in about 560, DPA1 in 600 to 610, and DPB1 in 450 to 490. Besides the first cohort of approximately 670 subjects, a separate validation cohort made up of 90 to 150 different subjects was used. The aim of the study was to test whether cataloging public T cell receptors could identify signatures of past pathogen exposure. Donor age, sex, ethnicity and CMV serostatus were collected together with the repertoire data. Class I and class II HLA loci were covered by the typing at four-digit resolution. The study combined high-throughput TCR immunosequencing, statistical association of individual TCRs with disease status, and machine learning to predict cytomegalovirus infection status. In an earlier analysis of 500 to 650 of the donors, high-throughput TCR beta sequencing was used to judge whether each TCR beta V gene segment behaved as functional or pseudogenic. Using immunosequencing, the study profiled T cell repertoires from 666 subjects and related those repertoires to cytomegalovirus serostatus. Rather than drawing on any new phenotypic data, the later analysis identified candidate immune exposures from TCR beta sequences and the way those sequences occurred across donors. Four to six DR-DQ haplotypes were handled as single units for association and clustering, since linkage in the cohort was strong. In a later analysis, previously published TCR beta repertoires from about 640 donors were re-analyzed and high-resolution HLA genotyping was added so that TCR occurrence patterns could be studied. An early release covering some 640 HLA-typed donors comprised 300 to 350 gigabases of sequencing data and tens of millions of unique TCR sequences. Genome-wide SNP genotypes for about three fifths of the roughly 670 donors were used in a later genetic analysis, which treated that subset as a discovery cohort. Among about 390 genotyped donors of the cohort, an average of around 240,000 unique TCR beta nucleotide sequences were sequenced per donor, roughly a sixth of them non-productive. All discovery cohort repertoires had been generated using a single sequencing platform. Among the roughly 380 genotyped donors, under 90% belonged to the genetic ancestry cluster associated with self-reported Caucasian donors. Broader findings and caveats from the paper: Compared with equally common non-associated chains, HLA-associated TCR beta chains in a later analysis were more clonally expanded and had lower generation probabilities. The authors suggested that the approach could potentially be extended to other disease states and immunological phenotypes. For the cohort, immune exposure information was limited to CMV serostatus. A few of the identified cytomegalovirus-associated TCR beta chains were confirmed in vitro to be specific for cytomegalovirus antigens. In a later analysis, TCR association rates were found to vary across HLA loci, with the most associated TCRs seen for DRB1 alleles and the fewest for HLA-C alleles. The cohort was sequenced for TCR beta chains only, and without alpha or paired-chain data the features that could be detected were limited. Linkage disequilibrium might explain the correlated functional status among segregating V segments, but an unknown experimental factor could not be excluded. In both the original and validation cohorts, the classifier was reported to diagnose cytomegalovirus status with high specificity and sensitivity. Broadly in line with IMGT annotations, most TCR beta V segments showed up in productive rearrangements about 87% or about 30% of the time in an earlier analysis of a few hundred of the donors. Because HLA typing was unavailable for some donors at each locus, only the typed subset was used in association tests. Approximately 16 rarely observed V segments, including chromosome 9 orphons, were excluded from the earlier analysis of about 500 of the donors because counts were too low. When HLA alleles, especially DR and DQ, strongly co-occurred, attributing TCR associations to individual alleles was difficult. Across donors, most TCR sequences were observed very rarely, whereas some public TCRs were present in many individuals. Most CMV-associated TCR beta chains appeared to be HLA-restricted in a later analysis, and the HLA associations seemed to be driven largely by CMV exposure. A further reported finding was that TCR beta sequences accurately predicted the HLA-A and HLA-B alleles for most subjects in the first cohort. In a later analysis, several top co-occurrence clusters were reported to appear linked to parvovirus B19, influenza, CMV and Epstein-Barr virus. Specific HLA alleles were associated with roughly 17,000 TCR beta sequences at a false discovery rate of 0.05 in a later analysis. In a later genetic analysis, fewer N-insertions in productive TCRs were reported among donors in an Asian-associated ancestry cluster than the roughly 700-donor mean. Sequencing depth was assumed to be roughly uniform across donors in the presence/absence analyses, though that assumption may not hold. A group of highly shared sequence variants was considered likely to be a technical artifact of the sequencing pipeline. In the study, about 150 TCR beta chains were listed as associated with cytomegalovirus. A later genetic analysis associated a missense DCLRE1C variant with V-gene and J-gene trimming of TCR beta chains, and an independent cohort replicated the association. Because the 87-base-pair reads could not distinguish some IMGT-functional V segments, including TRBV6-2 and TRBV6-3, those segments were excluded.

The cohort consisted of some 730 healthy bone marrow donors. Cohort members were all nominally healthy when sampled, although unrecorded immune exposures were likely present. The donor tested CMV seronegative, placing the donor among the 350 or so seronegative members of the cohort. Every donor gave a peripheral blood sample, and the peripheral blood mononuclear cells from that sample were used for TCR beta sequencing. The Qiagen DNeasy Blood Extraction Kit was used to extract genomic DNA from the blood cell samples. In its sample, this clone was seen once. This receptor's antigen is unknown. Per-base quality was not reported, and no clone a single base away is much larger than it. Library generation was performed with the immunoSEQ multiplex PCR assay. For the multiplex PCR, a mixture combining 60 forward primers for TCR Vbeta segments and 13 reverse primers for TCR Jbeta segments was used. The CDR3 region of rearranged TCR beta genes was amplified from genomic DNA by a multiplex PCR assay. The Illumina HiSeq System was used to sequence the amplified TCR beta libraries as 87-base-pair reads. The published analysis was carried out like this. A later analysis tallied around 87 million unique TCR beta chains across the 660 or so repertoires, and approximately 12 million of those chains were shared by two or more donors. Raw reads were error-corrected and collapsed into unique sequences with a nearest-neighbor algorithm that merged closely related sequences to remove PCR and sequencing errors. Alignment of CDR3 sequences to IMGT reference sequences was used to assign V, D and J gene segments. For a sequence to be retained, at least a six-nucleotide match to both a V gene segment and a J gene segment was required. Rearrangements were called productive when the CDR3 lacked stop codons and stayed in frame with V and J; all others were non-productive. CDR3 was defined by IMGT convention, running from the second conserved V-encoded cysteine to the conserved J-encoded phenylalanine. The earlier analysis of fewer than 700 of the donors excluded sequences that lacked an unambiguous match to a single V gene segment. In an earlier analysis of some 590 of the donors, a V segment was called functional when productive rearrangements were above 56.7%, and segregating when the standard deviation between donors exceeded 5%. A statistical classification framework was built for diagnosing cytomegalovirus status from the catalog of TCR beta chain sequences. V and J gene assignment, in a later analysis, came from comparing TCR nucleotide sequences with IMGT/GENE-DB human TR gene sequences. A later analysis assigned CDR3 sequences and most-parsimonious VDJ recombination scenarios with the TCRdist pipeline. In a later analysis, each TCR beta chain was defined by its CDR3 amino acid sequence together with its V-gene family, and reads lacking a unique V-gene family were excluded. In a later analysis, around 600 highly shared, low-generation-probability nucleotide sequences were removed to address suspected cross-contamination and a sequencing artifact. For each public chain, a later analysis derived a clonal expansion index from normalized ranks of inferred template counts within each repertoire. Generation probabilities in a later analysis came from a VDJ recombination model fitted to out-of-frame rearrangements, and those results were checked against IGoR. In a later analysis, hypergeometric tests were used to score TCR-TCR, TCR-HLA and TCR-CMV co-occurrence, with a repertoire-size bias correction applied to TCR pairs. In a later analysis, false discovery rates were estimated by permuting HLA or CMV assignments 20 times. In a later analysis, co-occurring TCRs were grouped using DBSCAN, with TCRdist sequence similarity added in when clustering inside HLA-allele-positive subsets. Repertoires with fewer than 30,000 or more than 120,000 public chains, plus five repertoires with anomalous nucleotide sharing, were excluded from co-occurrence clustering. TCRdb took this table from immuneACCESS and kept in-frame rearrangements with V and J called. Such tables lack part of the clones; where checked against another copy, unresolved V genes explain under half of the gap, and the rest is unexplained. The D gene and trimming were derived from the DNA, and the V and J assignments and clone size from that table. The sample table records 150,000 to 200,000 clones; 77% of these occur just once. 1.4% of the sample is in the top ten clones.

The germline V gene specifies SGHVS as CDR1 and FNYEAQ as CDR2. V is cut by 5 bases and J by 7 bases, and the space between the germline ends is 17 bases. The CDR3 numbers 14 residues from cysteine through phenylalanine. The kept DNA is CDR3 alone, 42 bases in frame from the first base. The clonotype was recovered from a man younger than 35 in good health and CMV-seronegative. Sequenced sample: PBMCs. Recombination linked TRBV7-6 to TRBJ2-5; no D gene is confidently identified. The bases are TGTGCCAGCAGCCTTAGCTCGTCCGGCGGGACCCAGTACTTC. It translates as CASSLSSSGGTQYF.